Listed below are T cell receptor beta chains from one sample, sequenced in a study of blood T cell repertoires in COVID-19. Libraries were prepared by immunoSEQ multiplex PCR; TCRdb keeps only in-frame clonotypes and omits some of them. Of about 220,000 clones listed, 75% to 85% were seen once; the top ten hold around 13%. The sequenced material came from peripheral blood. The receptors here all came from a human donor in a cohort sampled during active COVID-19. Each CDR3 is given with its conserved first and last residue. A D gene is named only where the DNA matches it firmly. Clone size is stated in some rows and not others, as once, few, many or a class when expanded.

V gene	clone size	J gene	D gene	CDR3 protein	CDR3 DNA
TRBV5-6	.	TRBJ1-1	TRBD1	CASSPGGTGAFF	TGTGCCAGCAGCCCCGGTGGGACAGGAGCTTTCTTT
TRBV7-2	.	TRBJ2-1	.	CASSPREGGHGIEQFF	TGTGCCAGCAGCCCGAGGGAGGGGGGGCACGGGATTGAGCAGTTCTTC
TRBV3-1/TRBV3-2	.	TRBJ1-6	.	CASSQDQGANSPLHF	TGTGCCAGCAGCCAAGATCAGGGCGCTAATTCACCCCTCCACTTT
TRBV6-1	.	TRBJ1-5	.	CASSEGSYSNQPQHF	TGTGCCAGCAGTGAAGGTAGTTATAGCAATCAGCCCCAGCATTTT
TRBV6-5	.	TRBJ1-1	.	CASSSSGQFEAFF	TGTGCCAGCAGTTCTTCTGGACAGTTTGAAGCTTTCTTT
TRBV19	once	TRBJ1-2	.	CASSLDSSYGYTF	TGTGCCAGTAGCCTGGACAGCTCCTATGGCTACACCTTC
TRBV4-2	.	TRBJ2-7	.	CASSRDGDLAYEQYF	TGTGCCAGCAGCCGAGACGGGGACTTGGCCTACGAGCAGTACTTC
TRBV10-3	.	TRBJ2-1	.	CAISDSSEPGRGYEQFF	TGTGCCATCAGTGATAGCTCGGAGCCTGGACGCGGGTATGAGCAGTTCTTC
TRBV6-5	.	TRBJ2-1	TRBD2	CASSFGLASSYNEQFF	TGTGCCAGCAGTTTTGGACTAGCGAGCTCCTACAATGAGCAGTTCTTC
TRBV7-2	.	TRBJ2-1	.	CASSFGGGPPPNEQFF	TGTGCCAGCAGCTTTGGCGGGGGCCCTCCTCCGAATGAGCAGTTCTTC
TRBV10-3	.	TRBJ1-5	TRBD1	CATTTGVNQPQHF	TGTGCCACAACGACAGGGGTCAATCAGCCCCAGCATTTT
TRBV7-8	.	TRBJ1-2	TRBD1	CASSSLTGLGYGYTF	TGTGCCAGCAGCTCTCTGACAGGGTTGGGCTATGGCTACACCTTC
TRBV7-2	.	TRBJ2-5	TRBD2	CASSYPSLAGQETQYF	TGTGCCAGCAGCTACCCCTCGCTAGCGGGTCAAGAGACCCAGTACTTC
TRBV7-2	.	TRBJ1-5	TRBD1	CASSSSRQGQGQPQHF	TGTGCCAGCAGCTCAAGCCGACAGGGGCAGGGGCAGCCCCAGCATTTT
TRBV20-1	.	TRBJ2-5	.	CSANDKETQYF	TGCAGTGCTAATGATAAAGAGACCCAGTACTTC
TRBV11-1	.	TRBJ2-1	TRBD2	CASSGKTSGGADEQFF	TGTGCCAGCAGCGGGAAAACTAGCGGGGGGGCCGATGAGCAGTTCTTC
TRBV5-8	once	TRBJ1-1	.	CASSLVAIRRTEAFF	TGTGCCAGCAGCTTGGTGGCCATAAGGAGGACTGAAGCTTTCTTT
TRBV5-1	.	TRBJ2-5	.	CASSFRRKETQYF	TGCGCCAGCAGCTTCCGGAGGAAAGAGACCCAGTACTTC
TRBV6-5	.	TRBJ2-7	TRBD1	CASMQDRTAYEQYF	TGTGCCAGCATGCAGGACAGGACAGCCTACGAGCAGTACTTC
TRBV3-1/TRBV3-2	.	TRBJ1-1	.	CASSRTGRNTEAFF	TGTGCCAGCAGCCGTACAGGGAGGAACACTGAAGCTTTCTTT
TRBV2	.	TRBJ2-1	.	CASSEGRGGYNEQFF	TGTGCCAGCAGTGAGGGTAGGGGAGGATACAATGAGCAGTTCTTC
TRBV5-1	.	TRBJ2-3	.	CASSPGTTSTDTQYF	TGCGCCAGCAGCCCCGGGACAACTAGCACAGATACGCAGTATTTT
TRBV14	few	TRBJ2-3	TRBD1	CASSLPGTGTDTQYF	TGTGCCAGCAGCCTTCCCGGGACAGGGACAGATACGCAGTATTTT
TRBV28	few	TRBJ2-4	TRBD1	CAIRDRVKNIQYF	TGTGCCATCCGGGACAGGGTCAAAAACATTCAGTACTTC
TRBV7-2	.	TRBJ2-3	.	CASSFLRADTQYF	TGTGCCAGCAGCTTCCTCCGAGCAGATACGCAGTATTTT
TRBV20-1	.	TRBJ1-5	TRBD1	CSASRQGSNQPQHF	TGCAGTGCTAGTAGACAGGGGAGCAATCAGCCCCAGCATTTT
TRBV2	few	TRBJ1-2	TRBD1	CASRRGRVDGYTF	TGTGCCAGCAGAAGGGGGCGAGTAGATGGCTACACCTTC
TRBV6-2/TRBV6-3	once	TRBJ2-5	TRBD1	CASSYRTGGETQYF	TGTGCCAGCAGTTACCGGACAGGGGGAGAGACCCAGTACTTC
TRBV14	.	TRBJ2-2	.	CASSQGAGNTGELFF	TGTGCCAGCAGCCAAGGCGCAGGGAACACCGGGGAGCTGTTTTTT
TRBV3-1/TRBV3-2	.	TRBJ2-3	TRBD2	CASSPKGGLAGGAQYF	TGTGCCAGCAGTCCAAAGGGGGGACTAGCGGGAGGGGCGCAGTATTTT
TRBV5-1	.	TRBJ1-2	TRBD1	CASSLGTGGANYGYTF	TGCGCCAGCAGCTTGGGCACAGGGGGAGCTAACTATGGCTACACCTTC
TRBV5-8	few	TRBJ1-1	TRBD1	CASSFDRGRSF	TGTGCCAGCAGCTTCGACAGGGGCCGTTCCTTT
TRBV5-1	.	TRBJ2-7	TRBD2	CASSFGTSASYEQYF	TGCGCCAGCAGCTTCGGGACTAGCGCCTCCTACGAGCAGTACTTC
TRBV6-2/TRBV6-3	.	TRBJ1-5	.	CASSYSTGPQHF	TGTGCCAGCAGTTACTCGACAGGACCCCAGCATTTT
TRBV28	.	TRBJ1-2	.	CASTRGDIRGYGYTF	TGTGCCAGCACCCGCGGCGACATTCGGGGTTATGGCTACACCTTC
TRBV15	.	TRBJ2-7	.	CATSSGAASSYEQYF	TGTGCCACCAGCAGTGGGGCCGCCAGCTCCTACGAGCAGTACTTC
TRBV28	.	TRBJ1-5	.	CATNRGGNQPQHF	TGTGCAACCAACCGGGGAGGTAATCAGCCCCAGCATTTT
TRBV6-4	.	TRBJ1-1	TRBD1	CASSPTRQGEAFF	TGTGCCAGCAGCCCCACCCGACAGGGTGAAGCTTTCTTT
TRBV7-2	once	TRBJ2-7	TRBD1	CASSLFRDRGSEEQYF	TGTGCCAGCAGCTTATTCCGGGACAGGGGATCGGAAGAGCAGTACTTC
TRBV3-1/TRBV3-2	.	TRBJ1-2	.	CASSRMTGAFNYGYTF	TGTGCCAGCAGCCGGATGACAGGCGCCTTCAACTATGGCTACACCTTC
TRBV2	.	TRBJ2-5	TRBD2	CASSASGGTSQETQYF	TGTGCCAGCAGTGCCAGCGGGGGAACCTCACAAGAGACCCAGTACTTC